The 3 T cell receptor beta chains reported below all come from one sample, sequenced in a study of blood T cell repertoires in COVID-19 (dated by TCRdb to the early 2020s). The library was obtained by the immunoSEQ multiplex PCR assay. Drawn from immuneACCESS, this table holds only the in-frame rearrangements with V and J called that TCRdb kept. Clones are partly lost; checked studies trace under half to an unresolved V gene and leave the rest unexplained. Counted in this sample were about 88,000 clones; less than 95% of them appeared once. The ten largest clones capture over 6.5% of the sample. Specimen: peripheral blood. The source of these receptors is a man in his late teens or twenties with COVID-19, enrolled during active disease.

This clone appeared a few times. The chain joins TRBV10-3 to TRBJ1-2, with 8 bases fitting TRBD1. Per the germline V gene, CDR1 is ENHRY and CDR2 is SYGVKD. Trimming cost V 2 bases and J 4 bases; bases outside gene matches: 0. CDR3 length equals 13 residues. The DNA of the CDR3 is TGTGCCATCAGTGAGGACAGGGGCTATGGCTACACCTTC. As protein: CAISEDRGYGYTF.

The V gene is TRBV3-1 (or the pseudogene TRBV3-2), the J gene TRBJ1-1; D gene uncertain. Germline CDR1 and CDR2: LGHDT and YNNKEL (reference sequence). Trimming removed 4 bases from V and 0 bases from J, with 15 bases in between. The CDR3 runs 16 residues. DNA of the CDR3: TGTGCCAGCAGCCCCCGACATGCCCCCATGAACACTGAAGCTTTCTTT. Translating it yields CASSPRHAPMNTEAFF.

The CDR3 protein is CASSGTGRSYEQYF. In nucleotides, the CDR3 is TGTGCCAGCAGCGGGACAGGGCGCTCCTACGAGCAGTACTTC. The chain links TRBV28 to TRBJ2-7, with TRBD1 matching over 9 bases. The CDR3 runs 14 residues. V shed 6 bases and J 0 bases; nucleotides not matched to a gene: 3. The V gene's germline CDR1 is MDHEN and CDR2 SYDVKM.